The rows below give T cell receptor beta chains drawn from one sample of a study of T cells in Graves' hyperthyroidism and ophthalmopathy. TCRdb re-called the multiplex PCR reads with MiXCR, one entry per CDR3 protein. The repertoire holds a few hundred thousand distinct CDR3 sequences, with more than 15% as singletons. Sequenced: blood. The source of these receptors is a woman in her twenties or thirties with Graves' hyperthyroidism. The CDR3 runs from the conserved cysteine through the conserved F or W. Fields, in order: clone size, V gene, D gene, J gene, CDR3 DNA, CDR3 protein. D genes are given only for firm matches. Not every row has a clone size; where given, it reads once, few, many or a size class.

size: many; V: TRBV3-1; D: -; J: TRBJ2-7; DNA: TGTGCCAGCAGCCATCCCTCCGCGGTTAGCTCCTACGAGCAGTACTTC; CDR3: CASSHPSAVSSYEQYF
size: many; V: TRBV20-1; D: TRBD2; J: TRBJ2-7; DNA: TGCAGTGCTAGACTCCTAGCGGGGACCTACGAGCAGTACTTC; CDR3: CSARLLAGTYEQYF
size: -; V: TRBV10-3; D: TRBD2; J: TRBJ2-3; DNA: TGTGCCATCCAGCGGGAGGGAGATACGCAGTATTTT; CDR3: CAIQREGDTQYF
size: many; V: TRBV11-2; D: -; J: TRBJ2-3; DNA: TGTGCCAGCAGCACCCTCGATACGCAGTATTTT; CDR3: CASSTLDTQYF
size: -; V: TRBV19; D: -; J: TRBJ2-1; DNA: TGTGCCACGAAATCTACAGGGTTGGCCGTCGATGAGCAGTTCTTC; CDR3: CATKSTGLAVDEQFF
size: -; V: TRBV20-1; D: TRBD2; J: TRBJ2-5; DNA: TGCAGTGCGCCCGGGACTAGTCGGGAGACCCAGTACTTC; CDR3: CSAPGTSRETQYF
size: few; V: TRBV10-2; D: -; J: TRBJ2-5; DNA: TGCGCCAGCAGTGAGTCGGCCGGGGCGGCAATAGAGACCCAGTACTTC; CDR3: CASSESAGAAIETQYF
size: many; V: TRBV7-2; D: -; J: TRBJ2-5; DNA: TGTGCCAGCAGCTCCCTCTGGGGTTCAAAGACCCAGTACTTC; CDR3: CASSSLWGSKTQYF
size: many; V: TRBV3-1; D: TRBD1; J: TRBJ1-1; DNA: TGTGCCAGCAGCTCACAGGGGCCTCCCATTCACTTTAACACTGAAGCTTTCTTT; CDR3: CASSSQGPPIHFNTEAFF
size: many; V: TRBV12-3/TRBV12-4; D: -; J: TRBJ2-3; DNA: TGTGCCAGCAGCTTCCTCGGCACAGATACGCAGTATTTT; CDR3: CASSFLGTDTQYF
size: many; V: TRBV13; D: TRBD2; J: TRBJ2-7; DNA: TGTGCCAGCAGCTCGTCGGCTAGCGGGAGGGACTACGAGCAGTACTTC; CDR3: CASSSSASGRDYEQYF
size: many; V: TRBV29-1; D: -; J: TRBJ2-3; DNA: TGCAGCGTTGAAGACCGGGTCTCTGGCACAGATACGCAGTATTTT; CDR3: CSVEDRVSGTDTQYF
size: -; V: TRBV18; D: -; J: TRBJ1-5; DNA: TGTGCCAGCTCACCAGGGACAAAGAACGGCAATCAGCCCCAGCATTTT; CDR3: CASSPGTKNGNQPQHF
size: many; V: TRBV5-1; D: -; J: TRBJ2-3; DNA: TGCGCCAGCAGCTCGTTACTGGAAGATACGCAGTATTTT; CDR3: CASSSLLEDTQYF
size: many; V: TRBV18; D: TRBD2; J: TRBJ2-1; DNA: TGTGCCAGCTCACCAAGCCTAGCGGGGGACCAAGGGGAGCAGTTCTTC; CDR3: CASSPSLAGDQGEQFF
size: few; V: TRBV27; D: TRBD2; J: TRBJ2-1; DNA: TGTGCCAGCAGGACTAGCGGGAGAGGGACCTACAATGAGCAGTTCTTC; CDR3: CASRTSGRGTYNEQFF
size: -; V: TRBV27; D: TRBD2; J: TRBJ2-3; DNA: TGTGCCAGCAGTTTGGTGGGAGGGCCTCTCCCAGATACGCAGTATTTT; CDR3: CASSLVGGPLPDTQYF
size: many; V: TRBV6-1; D: -; J: TRBJ2-2; DNA: TGTGCCAGCACCCGGGCGAACACCGGGGAGCTGTTTTTT; CDR3: CASTRANTGELFF
size: many; V: TRBV5-1; D: TRBD1; J: TRBJ1-1; DNA: TGCGCCAGCACCCCCCTTCACCGGGACAGCCTTTTTCCTGAAGCTTTCTTT; CDR3: CASTPLHRDSLFPEAFF
size: -; V: TRBV4-3; D: -; J: TRBJ1-6; DNA: TGCGCCAGCAGTCAAGAATACCGTGTTAGGGGCTCGAGCTCCTATAATTCACCCCTCCACTTT; CDR3: CASSQEYRVRGSSSYNSPLHF
size: many; V: TRBV12-3/TRBV12-4; D: TRBD2; J: TRBJ2-1; DNA: TGTGCCAGCAGTTCCACTAGCGGAAAATACAATGAGCAGTTCTTC; CDR3: CASSSTSGKYNEQFF
size: many; V: TRBV18; D: -; J: TRBJ2-3; DNA: TGTGCCAGCTCACCTAGCACAGATACGCAGTATTTT; CDR3: CASSPSTDTQYF
size: once; V: TRBV5-6; D: TRBD1; J: TRBJ2-7; DNA: TGTGCCAGCAGCTCGTACTTGGACAGGGGACTTCGATACGAGCAGTACTTC; CDR3: CASSSYLDRGLRYEQYF
size: -; V: TRBV6-2/TRBV6-3; D: -; J: TRBJ1-5; DNA: TGTGCTAGCAGAATAAGGGTGGAGGGGAGCAATCAGCCCCAGCATTTT; CDR3: CASRIRVEGSNQPQHF
size: -; V: TRBV19; D: -; J: TRBJ1-5; DNA: TGTGCCAGTAAGCGAGAAACGGGGCCACCCAATCAGCCCCAGCATTTT; CDR3: CASKRETGPPNQPQHF
size: once; V: TRBV7-3; D: -; J: TRBJ1-1; DNA: TGTGCCAGCAGCCCGACGGGCAGCTCGAACACTGAAGCTTTCTTT; CDR3: CASSPTGSSNTEAFF
size: few; V: TRBV14; D: -; J: TRBJ1-2; DNA: TGTGCCAGCAGCCAAGGCGGAGGCTCGAGGGGCTATGGCTACACCTTC; CDR3: CASSQGGGSRGYGYTF
size: many; V: TRBV30; D: -; J: TRBJ2-1; DNA: TGTGCCTGGAGTATCCAGGTTCATGAGCAGTTCTTC; CDR3: CAWSIQVHEQFF
size: few; V: TRBV4-2; D: TRBD2; J: TRBJ2-3; DNA: TGTGCCAGCAGCCAAGAGAGACTAGCGGGAGCAGATACGCAGTATTTT; CDR3: CASSQERLAGADTQYF
size: few; V: TRBV6-1; D: TRBD1; J: TRBJ2-4; DNA: TGTGCCAGCAGTTCTCATTCCGGGACAGTTCTTCTAGCCAAAAACATTCAGTACTTC; CDR3: CASSSHSGTVLLAKNIQYF
size: few; V: TRBV6-4; D: -; J: TRBJ2-1; DNA: TGTGCCAGCAGTGACTCAGTAGAATCAACGGAGCAGTTCTTC; CDR3: CASSDSVESTEQFF
size: -; V: TRBV6-1; D: -; J: TRBJ2-5; DNA: TGTGCCAGCAGTGGGTCGGGACTCGCAGGGACCCAGTACTTC; CDR3: CASSGSGLAGTQYF
size: many; V: TRBV6-1; D: TRBD2; J: TRBJ2-7; DNA: TGTGCCAGCAGCTACCGACTAGCGGGAGCCTACGAGCAGTACTTC; CDR3: CASSYRLAGAYEQYF
size: many; V: TRBV12-3/TRBV12-4; D: TRBD2; J: TRBJ2-1; DNA: TGTGCCAGCAGACCTAGCGGGAGGTCTGTTGAGCAGTTCTTC; CDR3: CASRPSGRSVEQFF
size: -; V: TRBV7-6; D: TRBD2; J: TRBJ2-2; DNA: TGTGCCAGCAGCACTCCGGGACTAGCGGCGAACACCGGGGAGCTGTTTTTT; CDR3: CASSTPGLAANTGELFF
size: many; V: TRBV9; D: TRBD2; J: TRBJ2-3; DNA: TGTGCCAGCAGCCAGATCGTTAGCGGGAGGAGCGCAGATACGCAGTATTTT; CDR3: CASSQIVSGRSADTQYF
size: few; V: TRBV12-3/TRBV12-4; D: -; J: TRBJ1-1; DNA: TGTGCCAGCAGTTTAGGAGCACTCCAACGGTGGACTGAAGCTTTCTTT; CDR3: CASSLGALQRWTEAFF
size: -; V: TRBV11-3; D: -; J: TRBJ2-3; DNA: TGTGCCAGCAGCTTAGGATCGCGGGGCAAGACAGATACGCAGTATTTT; CDR3: CASSLGSRGKTDTQYF
size: many; V: TRBV5-1; D: -; J: TRBJ1-2; DNA: TGCGCCAGCAGCGGCAGGGAGGGCAACTATGGCTACACCTTC; CDR3: CASSGREGNYGYTF
size: many; V: TRBV7-6; D: TRBD1; J: TRBJ2-3; DNA: TGTGCCAGCAGCTCGCGACGGGACAGGGTTGAAAATACGCAGTATTTT; CDR3: CASSSRRDRVENTQYF
size: many; V: TRBV5-1; D: -; J: TRBJ2-3; DNA: TGCGCCAGCAACTTGGACATCACAGATACGCAGTATTTT; CDR3: CASNLDITDTQYF
size: many; V: TRBV18; D: TRBD1; J: TRBJ2-7; DNA: TGTGCCAGCTCACCAGCCCTTATGGGACAGGGCTACGAGCAGTACTTC; CDR3: CASSPALMGQGYEQYF
size: many; V: TRBV20-1; D: -; J: TRBJ1-2; DNA: TGCAGTGCTAGTACTGGCCAGGGCACCTATGGCTACACCTTC; CDR3: CSASTGQGTYGYTF
size: -; V: TRBV5-5; D: -; J: TRBJ2-4; DNA: TGTGCCAGCAGAGAAGCTCTTTGGGGCATTCAGTACTTC; CDR3: CASREALWGIQYF
size: many; V: TRBV5-1; D: -; J: TRBJ2-3; DNA: TGCGCCAGCAGCCCGACACCCGTCTCACCCAATTCTGATACGCAGTATTTT; CDR3: CASSPTPVSPNSDTQYF
size: -; V: TRBV20-1; D: -; J: TRBJ2-7; DNA: TGCAGTGCTAGCGACCAGACATACAGAGTCCCCTACGAGCAGTACTTC; CDR3: CSASDQTYRVPYEQYF
size: many; V: TRBV28; D: -; J: TRBJ1-2; DNA: TGTGCCAGCAGCCATGGACACTACGTAGAAAACTATGGCTACACCTTC; CDR3: CASSHGHYVENYGYTF
size: many; V: TRBV18; D: -; J: TRBJ1-1; DNA: TGTGCCAGCTCACCCCCTCATGAGGGGTGGGCTTTCTTT; CDR3: CASSPPHEGWAFF
size: many; V: TRBV28; D: -; J: TRBJ1-3; DNA: TGTGCCAGCAGCTTGGGGGGGGCTAGAAACACCATATATTTT; CDR3: CASSLGGARNTIYF
size: -; V: TRBV7-2; D: -; J: TRBJ1-1; DNA: TGTGCCAGCAGCTTAGCCTTAGACATGAACACTGAAGCTTTCTTT; CDR3: CASSLALDMNTEAFF
size: -; V: TRBV18; D: TRBD2; J: TRBJ2-7; DNA: TGTGCCAGCTCACGATGGACTAGCGGCGCCGAGCAGTACTTC; CDR3: CASSRWTSGAEQYF
size: many; V: TRBV12-5; D: -; J: TRBJ2-7; DNA: TGTTCGATGAGGACCCGTGGTTTGCCCCCGGGACAGGGACTAGGCGAGCAGTACTTC; CDR3: CSMRTRGLPPGQGLGEQYF
size: many; V: TRBV14; D: TRBD1; J: TRBJ2-7; DNA: TGTGCCAGCAGCGCACATGTAACCGGGACAGCTTCCTACGAGCAGTACTTC; CDR3: CASSAHVTGTASYEQYF
size: few; V: TRBV6-5; D: TRBD1; J: TRBJ2-1; DNA: TGTGCCAGCAGTTACTCGGTGGGACAGGGGATCTATGAGCAGTTCTTC; CDR3: CASSYSVGQGIYEQFF
size: -; V: TRBV20-1; D: -; J: TRBJ2-3; DNA: TGCACCCCGGGCGGGTTCGTAGATACGCAGTATTTT; CDR3: CTPGGFVDTQYF